The 4 T cell receptor beta chains presented below share a single source sample, sequenced in a study of breast tumors, draining lymph nodes, adjacent tissues (dated by TCRdb to the mid-2010s). Receptor libraries were prepared by multiplex PCR. TCRdb names Illumina HiSeq 2000 as the instrument used. TCRdb handled the public reads itself, with Q25 trimming in fastp and clone calling in MiXCR, and kept productive beta chains. Duplicate CDR3 protein sequences are folded into a single record with the most common DNA and genes. Across this sample there are approximately 300,000 distinct CDR3 sequences, with 30% seen only once. The top ten clones comprise approximately 1% of the sample. Lymph node samples came from the axillary draining lymph nodes of breast cancer patients. The sequenced sample was axillary lymph node tissue. These receptors all come from a female donor with breast cancer. Some clones in this sample may be carry-over from other donors' samples.

Comments on this clonotype: A read error is possible here, since a much larger clone lies one base away. V usage is TRBV12-3 or TRBV12-4 and J usage is TRBJ2-1; TRBD1 matches 7 bases. This CDR3 comprises 12 residues. V dropped 5 bases and J dropped 9; count of bases not matched to a gene: 4. The CDR3 DNA follows: TGTGCCAGCAGTGACGCAGGGGGTGAGCAGTTCTTC. Its translation is CASSDAGGEQFF.

This clonotype showed up just once. V usage is TRBV24-1 and J usage is TRBJ2-3; tentatively, D is TRBD1 (5 bases). The germline V and J ends were trimmed by 6 bases and 6 bases, with 18 bases remaining between them. This CDR3 is 15 amino acids long. Germline values: CDR1 KGHDR, CDR2 SFDVKD. The CDR3 DNA follows: TGTGCCACCAGTAGTATAGTGGGCAGGGCGGATACGCAGTATTTT. As protein: CATSSIVGRADTQYF.

This clonotype has at least ten counts. CDR3 in DNA: TGTGCCAGTAGTATGAGGTGGCAGGGGTCATACGAGCAGTACTTC. This gives the protein CASSMRWQGSYEQYF. The V and J genes are TRBV19 and TRBJ2-7; D possibly corresponds to TRBD1 (6 bases). The CDR3 sequence is 15 residues long. Trimming shortened V by 3 bases and J by 4 bases, and 16 bases separated the two germline ends. Germline V gene sequence: CDR1 LNHDA, CDR2 SQIVND (reference sequence).

This clonotype has a single count. The rearrangement uses TRBV2 and TRBJ1-5; D not certain. CDR1 and CDR2 (germline): SNHLY, FYNNEI. V lost 4 bases to trimming and J lost 5 bases, with 9 bases between them. The CDR3 runs 13 residues. The CDR3 reads CASSARHYQPQHF. CDR3 DNA: TGTGCCAGCAGTGCGAGACACTATCAGCCCCAGCATTTT. The full variable domain, in which reference TRBV2 and TRBJ1-5 provide the parts outside the CDR3, is EPEVTQTPSHQVTQMGQEVILRCVPISNHLYFYWYRQILGQKVEFLVSFYNNEISEKSEIFDDQFSVERPDGSNFTLKIRSTKLEDSAMYFCASSARHYQPQHFGDGTRLSIL.